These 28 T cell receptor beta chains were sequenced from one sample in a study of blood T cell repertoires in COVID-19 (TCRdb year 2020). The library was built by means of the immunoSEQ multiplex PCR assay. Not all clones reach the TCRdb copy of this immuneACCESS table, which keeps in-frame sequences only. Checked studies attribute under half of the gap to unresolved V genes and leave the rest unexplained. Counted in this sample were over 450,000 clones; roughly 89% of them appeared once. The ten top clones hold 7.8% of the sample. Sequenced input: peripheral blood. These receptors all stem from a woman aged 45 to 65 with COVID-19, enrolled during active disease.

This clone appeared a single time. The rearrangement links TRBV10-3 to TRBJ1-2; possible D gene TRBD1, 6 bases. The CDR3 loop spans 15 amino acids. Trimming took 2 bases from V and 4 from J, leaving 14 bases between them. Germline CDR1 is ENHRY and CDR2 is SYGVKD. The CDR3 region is CAISEITGTPYGYTF. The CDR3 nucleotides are TGTGCCATCAGTGAGATAACCGGGACACCCTATGGCTACACCTTC.

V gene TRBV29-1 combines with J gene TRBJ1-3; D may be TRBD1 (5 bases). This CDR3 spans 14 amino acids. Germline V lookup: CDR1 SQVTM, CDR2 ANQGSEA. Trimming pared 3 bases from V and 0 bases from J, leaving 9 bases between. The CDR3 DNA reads TGCAGCGTTGACCCAGGGTTCTCTGGAAACACCATATATTTT. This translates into CSVDPGFSGNTIYF.

The CDR3 nucleotides are TGTGCCAGCAGCTGGACTTTTAACACTGAAGCTTTCTTT. Its translation: CASSWTFNTEAFF. The V call is TRBV11-1, the J call TRBJ1-1; unclear D gene. The germline V and J ends were trimmed by 4 bases and 2 bases, with 8 bases remaining between them. This CDR3 region has 13 residues. CDR1 is SGHAT and CDR2 is FQDESV in the germline V gene (reference sequence).

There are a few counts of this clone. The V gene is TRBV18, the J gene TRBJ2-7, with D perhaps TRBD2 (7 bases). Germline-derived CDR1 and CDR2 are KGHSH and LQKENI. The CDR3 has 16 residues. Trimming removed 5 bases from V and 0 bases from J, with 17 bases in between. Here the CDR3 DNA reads TGTGCCAGCTCATCGGGGGGCAGGTCGGGCTCCTACGAGCAGTACTTC. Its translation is CASSSGGRSGSYEQYF.

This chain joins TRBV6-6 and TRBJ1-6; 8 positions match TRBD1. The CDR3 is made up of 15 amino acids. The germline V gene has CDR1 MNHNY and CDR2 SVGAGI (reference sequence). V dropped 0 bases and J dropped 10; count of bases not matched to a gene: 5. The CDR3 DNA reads TGTGCCAGCAGTTACTCCGACAGGGGAGGGTCACCCCTCCACTTT. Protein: CASSYSDRGGSPLHF.

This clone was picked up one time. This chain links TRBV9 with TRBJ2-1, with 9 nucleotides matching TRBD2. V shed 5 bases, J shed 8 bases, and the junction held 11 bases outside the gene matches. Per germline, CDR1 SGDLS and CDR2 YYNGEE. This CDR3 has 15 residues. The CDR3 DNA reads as TGTGCCAGCAGTACGGGGCTAGCGGGACGCGATGAGCAGTTCTTC. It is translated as CASSTGLAGRDEQFF. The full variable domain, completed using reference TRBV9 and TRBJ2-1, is DSGVTQTPKHLITATGQRVTLRCSPRSGDLSVYWYQQSLDQGLQFLIQYYNGEERAKGNILERFSAQQFPDLHSELNLSSLELGDSALYFCASSTGLAGRDEQFFGPGTRLTVL.

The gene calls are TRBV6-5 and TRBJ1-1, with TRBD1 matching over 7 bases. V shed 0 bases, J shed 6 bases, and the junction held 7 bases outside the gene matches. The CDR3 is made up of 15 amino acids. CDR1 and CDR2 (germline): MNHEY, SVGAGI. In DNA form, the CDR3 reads TGTGCCAGCAGTTACTCGCGAGGGGGCCACGCTGAAGCTTTCTTT. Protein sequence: CASSYSRGGHAEAFF.

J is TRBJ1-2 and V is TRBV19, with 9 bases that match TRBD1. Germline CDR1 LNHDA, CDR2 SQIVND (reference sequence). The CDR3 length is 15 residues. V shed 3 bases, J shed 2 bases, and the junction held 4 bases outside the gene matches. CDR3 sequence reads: CASSIVGQGNYGYTF. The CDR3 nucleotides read TGTGCCAGTAGTATTGTGGGACAGGGAAACTATGGCTACACCTTC. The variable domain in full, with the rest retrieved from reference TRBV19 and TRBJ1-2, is DGGITQSPKYLFRKEGQNVTLSCEQNLNHDAMYWYRQDPGQGLRLIYYSQIVNDFQKGDIAEGYSVSREKKESFPLTVTSAQKNPTAFYLCASSIVGQGNYGYTFGSGTRLTVV.

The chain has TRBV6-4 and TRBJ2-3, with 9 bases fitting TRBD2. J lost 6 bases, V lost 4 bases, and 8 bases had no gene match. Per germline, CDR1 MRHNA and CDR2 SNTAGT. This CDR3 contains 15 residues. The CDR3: CASSAFSGGTDTQYF. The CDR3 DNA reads TGTGCCAGCAGTGCCTTTAGCGGGGGTACCGATACGCAGTATTTT.

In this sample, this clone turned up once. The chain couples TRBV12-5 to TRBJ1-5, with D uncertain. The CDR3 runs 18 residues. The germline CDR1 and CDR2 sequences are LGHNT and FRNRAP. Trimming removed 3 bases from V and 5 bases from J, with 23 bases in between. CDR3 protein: CASGFIPKSNISHQPQHF. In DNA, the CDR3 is TGTGCTAGTGGTTTCATCCCCAAATCCAATATAAGCCATCAGCCCCAGCATTTT.

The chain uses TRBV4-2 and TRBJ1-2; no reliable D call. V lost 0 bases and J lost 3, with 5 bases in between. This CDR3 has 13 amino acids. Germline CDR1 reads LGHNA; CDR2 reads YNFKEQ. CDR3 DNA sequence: TGTGCCAGCAGCCAAGATCCAGACTATGGCTACACCTTC. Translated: CASSQDPDYGYTF.

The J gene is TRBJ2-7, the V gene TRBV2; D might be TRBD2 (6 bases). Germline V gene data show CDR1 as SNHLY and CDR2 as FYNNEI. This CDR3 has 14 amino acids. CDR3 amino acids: CAGNGRGPSYEQYF. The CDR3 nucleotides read TGTGCAGGGAACGGGCGGGGCCCCTCCTACGAGCAGTACTTC.

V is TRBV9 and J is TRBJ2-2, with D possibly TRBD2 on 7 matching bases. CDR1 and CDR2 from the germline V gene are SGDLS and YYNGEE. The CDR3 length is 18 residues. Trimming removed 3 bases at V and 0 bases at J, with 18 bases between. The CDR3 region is CASSAPSRRGPNTGELFF. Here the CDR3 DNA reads TGTGCCAGCAGCGCCCCATCGAGGCGGGGGCCGAACACCGGGGAGCTGTTTTTT.

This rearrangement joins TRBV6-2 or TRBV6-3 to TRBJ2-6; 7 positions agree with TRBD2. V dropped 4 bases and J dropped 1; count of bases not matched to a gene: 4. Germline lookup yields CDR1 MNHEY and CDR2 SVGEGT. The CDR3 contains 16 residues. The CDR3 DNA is TGTGCCAGCAGTTTGGCGGGAGTTTCTGGGGCCAACGTCCTGACTTTC. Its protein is CASSLAGVSGANVLTF.

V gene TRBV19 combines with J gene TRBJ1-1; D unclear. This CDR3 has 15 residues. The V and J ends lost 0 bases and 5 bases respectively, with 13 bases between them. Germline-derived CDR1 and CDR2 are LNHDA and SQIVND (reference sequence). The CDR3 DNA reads TGTGCCAGTAGTATAGATCGCCGGGGAGAGACTGAAGCTTTCTTT. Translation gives CASSIDRRGETEAFF.

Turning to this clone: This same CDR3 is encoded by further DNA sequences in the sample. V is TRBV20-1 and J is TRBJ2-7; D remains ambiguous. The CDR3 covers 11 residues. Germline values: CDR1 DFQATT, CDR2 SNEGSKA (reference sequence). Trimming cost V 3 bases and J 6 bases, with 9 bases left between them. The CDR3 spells CSASLGGEQYF. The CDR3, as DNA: TGCAGTGCTAGCCTAGGCGGCGAGCAGTACTTC.

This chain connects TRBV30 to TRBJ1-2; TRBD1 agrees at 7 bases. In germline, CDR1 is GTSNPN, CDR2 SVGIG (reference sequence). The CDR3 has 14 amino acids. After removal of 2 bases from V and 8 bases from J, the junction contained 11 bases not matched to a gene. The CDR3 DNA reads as TGTGCCTGGAGTCTTCTTCACAGGGGTGAGGGCTACACCTTC. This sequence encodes CAWSLLHRGEGYTF.

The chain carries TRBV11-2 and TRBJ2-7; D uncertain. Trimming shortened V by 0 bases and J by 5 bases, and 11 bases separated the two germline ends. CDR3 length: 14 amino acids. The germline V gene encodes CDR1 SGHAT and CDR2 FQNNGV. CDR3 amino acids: CASSLDLIGHEQYF. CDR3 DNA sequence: TGTGCCAGCAGCTTAGATCTGATTGGGCACGAGCAGTACTTC.

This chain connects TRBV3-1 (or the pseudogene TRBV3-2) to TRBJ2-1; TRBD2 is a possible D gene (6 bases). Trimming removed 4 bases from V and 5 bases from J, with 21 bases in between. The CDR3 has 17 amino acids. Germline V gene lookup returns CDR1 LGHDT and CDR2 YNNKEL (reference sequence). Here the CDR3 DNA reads TGTGCCAGCAGCCCTTTGGCCGGGGGACTTCCCGACAATGAGCAGTTCTTC. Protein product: CASSPLAGGLPDNEQFF.

CDR3 sequence (DNA): TGTGCCAGCAGTGATAGCTCCTATAATTCACCCCTCCACTTT. Translating it yields CASSDSSYNSPLHF. The chain is built from TRBV6-1 and TRBJ1-6; no clear D. Trimming cost V 3 bases and J 0 bases, with 3 bases left between them. This CDR3 comprises 14 residues. Germline-derived CDR1 and CDR2 are MNHNS and SASEGT.

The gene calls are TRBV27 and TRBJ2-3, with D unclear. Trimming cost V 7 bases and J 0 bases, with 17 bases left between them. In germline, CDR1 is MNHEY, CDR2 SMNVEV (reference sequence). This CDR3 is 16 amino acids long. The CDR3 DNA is TGTGCCAGCATGGCCACAGTCCGTTCTAGCACAGATACGCAGTATTTT. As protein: CASMATVRSSTDTQYF.

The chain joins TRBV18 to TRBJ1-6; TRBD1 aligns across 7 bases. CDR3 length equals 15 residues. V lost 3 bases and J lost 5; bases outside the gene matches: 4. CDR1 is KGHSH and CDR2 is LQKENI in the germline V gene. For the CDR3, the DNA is TGTGCCAGCTCACCCCTAGGGACAGATAATTCACCCCTCCACTTT. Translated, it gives CASSPLGTDNSPLHF.

In DNA form, the CDR3 reads TGTGCCAGCAGGGACATTCTTAATCAGCCCCAGCATTTT. Translation gives CASRDILNQPQHF. The V gene is TRBV28, the J gene TRBJ1-5; D might be TRBD1 (5 bases). Deletions cut 6 bases from V and 4 bases from J, with 10 bases between. Germline lookup yields CDR1 MDHEN and CDR2 SYDVKM. The CDR3 is made up of 13 amino acids.

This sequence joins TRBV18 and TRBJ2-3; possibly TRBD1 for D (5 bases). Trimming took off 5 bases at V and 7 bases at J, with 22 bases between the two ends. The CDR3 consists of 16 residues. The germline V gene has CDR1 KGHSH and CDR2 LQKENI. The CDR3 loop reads CASSDIGHPQANTQYF. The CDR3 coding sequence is TGTGCCAGCTCAGATATCGGACACCCTCAAGCAAATACGCAGTATTTT.

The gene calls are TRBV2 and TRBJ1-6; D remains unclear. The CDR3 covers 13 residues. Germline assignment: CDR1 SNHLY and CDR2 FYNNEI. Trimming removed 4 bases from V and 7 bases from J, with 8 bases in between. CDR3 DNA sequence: TGTGCCAGCAGTGGGGCACGGAATTCACCCCTCCACTTT. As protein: CASSGARNSPLHF.

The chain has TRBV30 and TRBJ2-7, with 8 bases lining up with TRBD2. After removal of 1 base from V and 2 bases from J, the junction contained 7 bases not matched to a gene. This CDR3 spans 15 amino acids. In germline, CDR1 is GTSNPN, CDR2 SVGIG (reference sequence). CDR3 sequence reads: CAWSGRIAGTYEQYF. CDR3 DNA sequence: TGTGCCTGGAGTGGGAGGATAGCGGGAACCTACGAGCAGTACTTC.

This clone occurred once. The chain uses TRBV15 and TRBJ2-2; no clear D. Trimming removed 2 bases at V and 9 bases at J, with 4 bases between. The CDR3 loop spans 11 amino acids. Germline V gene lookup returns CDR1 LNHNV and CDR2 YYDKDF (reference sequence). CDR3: CATSRSRELFF. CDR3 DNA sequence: TGTGCCACCAGCAGAAGCCGGGAGCTGTTTTTT.

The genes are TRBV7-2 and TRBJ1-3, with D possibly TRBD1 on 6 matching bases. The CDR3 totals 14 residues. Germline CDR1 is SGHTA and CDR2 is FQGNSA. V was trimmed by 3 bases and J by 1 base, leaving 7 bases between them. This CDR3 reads CASSLDSSGNTIYF. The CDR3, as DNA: TGTGCCAGCAGCTTGGACAGTTCTGGAAACACCATATATTTT.